The clone carrying this T cell receptor (beta chain) was counted ten times or more. What it binds is not known. V was pared by 0 bases and J by 3 bases, with 8 bases between. Germline CDR1 and CDR2: DFQATT and SNEGSKA (reference sequence). This CDR3 spans 13 amino acids. Each CDR3 protein gets one entry after TCRdb re-called the 5' RACE reads with MiXCR. The sample consists of under 800,000 distinct CDR3 sequences, 21% of them appearing once. This specimen comes from a study of identical twins. The study's findings and limits: Analyses based on zero insertions could be partly confounded by invariant MAIT and iNKT cells.

This sample was also put to use in a study of T cells expressing NK-cell markers. That paper states: The same clonotypes also predominated in the CD3+CD56-NKG2C+ fraction of a few donors.

The receptor was derived from a woman under 30 in good health. The source material was PBMCs. The chain links TRBV20-1 to TRBJ1-2, with no clear D. This chain's CDR3 is CSAREGRDYGYTF. CDR3 bases: TGCAGTGCTAGAGAGGGGAGAGACTATGGCTACACCTTC.